This T cell receptor beta chain was captured in a study of blood T cell repertoires in COVID-19. Overall study context: PBMCs, B-cell-depleted T cells, or T cells were the source of the cDNA or gDNA that made up the material.

With 7 bases clipped from V and 4 bases from J, the junction kept 9 bases outside the gene matches. Germline lookup yields CDR1 MNHEY and CDR2 SVGAGI. The CDR3 runs 14 residues. The assay was immunoSEQ multiplex PCR, and TCRdb's table has in-frame clones only and misses some. Of 90,000 to 100,000 clones listed, about 86% are singletons. Specimen: peripheral blood. The source of this sequence is an elderly man with acute or convalescent COVID-19. V and J are TRBV6-5 and TRBJ2-7; 8 bases are a match to TRBD2. CDR3 sequence reads: CASTVAGGPYEQYF. CDR3 coding DNA: TGTGCCAGCACGGTGGCGGGAGGACCATACGAGCAGTACTTC.